This TCR beta chain comes out of a study of blood T cells in healthy people across ages. A second PCR of about 7 to 12 cycles used a sample-barcoded 5' primer and a J-beta primer mix. TCRdb used MiXCR to reprocess the 5' RACE reads, holding one entry per CDR3 protein. The sample has 1.5 million or so distinct CDR3 sequences, 42% seen once; the top ten hold 7% to 9.5%. The study's findings and limits: Aged donors had fewer naive CD4+ cells and lower diversity than long-lived donors.

The V segment lost 4 bases and the J segment 0 bases; nucleotides outside the gene matches: 4. The CDR3 consists of 15 residues. Germline V gene lookup returns CDR1 LGHDT and CDR2 YNNKEL (reference sequence). A few counts support this clonotype. The antigen is not known. V is TRBV3-1 and J is TRBJ1-2, with 8 positions matching TRBD1. The sequenced sample was blood. The clonotype comes from a woman younger than 35 in good health. CDR3 nucleotide sequence: TGTGCCAGCAGCCGCGGGACAGGCTCTAACTATGGCTACACCTTC. It encodes CASSRGTGSNYGYTF.